This entry lists 10 T cell receptor beta chains sequenced from one sample in a study of cytomegalovirus exposure and HLA in healthy donors (dated by TCRdb to about 2017). Receptor libraries were prepared by the immunoSEQ multiplex PCR assay. A mixture of 60 forward primers for TCR Vbeta segments and 13 reverse primers for TCR Jbeta segments was used in the multiplex PCR. TCRdb's version of the immuneACCESS table is confined to in-frame rearrangements and falls short of the full clone set. An unresolved V gene accounts for under half of the shortfall where checked; the remainder is of unknown origin. This sample is represented by 150,000 to 200,000 clones; 85% to 90% of them were singletons. The ten largest clones take up about 1.7% of the sample. Sequencing used PBMCs. The source is a young woman in good health and CMV-seronegative.

The chain recombines TRBV4-1 with TRBJ2-7; 7 bases match TRBD1. Germline CDR1 is MGHRA and CDR2 is YSYEKL. V dropped 2 bases and J dropped 5; count of bases not matched to a gene: 9. The CDR3 is made up of 15 amino acids. The CDR3 here is CASSQPGRGSHEQYF. CDR3 nucleotides: TGCGCCAGCAGCCAACCGGGCAGGGGGTCCCACGAGCAGTACTTC.

The rearrangement uses TRBV11-3 and TRBJ2-4; 9 positions agree with TRBD1. V lost 3 bases and J lost 4; bases outside the gene matches: 7. The CDR3 has 16 residues. The germline gives CDR1 SGHNT, CDR2 YENEEA. Here the CDR3 reads CASSFRTGELKNIQYF. In DNA, the CDR3 is TGTGCCAGCAGCTTCAGGACAGGGGAGTTAAAAAACATTCAGTACTTC.

The table lists this clone with a count of one. In nucleotides, the CDR3 is TGTGCCAGCAGCCGCCGGGACAGGCATAATTCACCCCTCCACTTT. It yields the protein CASSRRDRHNSPLHF. The rearrangement uses TRBV7-8 and TRBJ1-6, with 8 bases lining up with TRBD1. The V segment lost 5 bases and the J segment 5 bases; nucleotides outside the gene matches: 5. Germline-derived CDR1 and CDR2 are SGHVS and FQNEAQ. CDR3 length equals 15 residues.

This clone was picked up one time. Other DNA sequences in the same sample also yield this CDR3. V usage is TRBV5-1 and J usage is TRBJ1-1, with D possibly matching TRBD1 (6 bases). CDR3 length: 14 amino acids. The germline V gene encodes CDR1 SGHRS and CDR2 YFSETQ. V gave up 3 bases and J gave up 1 base, with 10 bases separating them. The CDR3 spells CASSSGQPNTEAFF. The CDR3 coding sequence is TGCGCCAGCAGCTCGGGACAACCGAACACTGAAGCTTTCTTT. The variable domain in full, completed from reference TRBV5-1 and TRBJ1-1, reads KAGVTQTPRYLIKTRGQQVTLSCSPISGHRSVSWYQQTPGQGLQFLFEYFSETQRNKGNFPGRFSGRQFSNSRSEMNVSTLELGDSALYLCASSSGQPNTEAFFGQGTRLTVV.

V is TRBV29-1 and J is TRBJ2-7; D is ambiguous. CDR1 SQVTM and CDR2 ANQGSEA come from the germline V gene. The CDR3 spans 13 residues. V gave up 6 bases and J gave up 1 base, with 13 bases separating them. DNA for the CDR3: TGCAGCGTCCGAGTGCCCATTTCCTACGAGCAGTACTTC. Residues: CSVRVPISYEQYF.

The chain joins TRBV25-1 to TRBJ1-1; D might be TRBD1 (5 bases). CDR1 and CDR2 from the germline V gene are MGHDK and SYGVNS. The germline V and J ends were trimmed by 8 bases and 4 bases, with 14 bases remaining between them. The CDR3 length is 13 residues. DNA for the CDR3: TGTGCCAGCCGGGAGGGGCATGGCACTGAAGCTTTCTTT. Encoded protein: CASREGHGTEAFF.

This chain links TRBV2 with TRBJ2-3; 11 bases fit TRBD1. The CDR3 is made up of 16 amino acids. Trimming removed 9 bases from V and 4 bases from J; junction bases left unmatched: 12. Germline CDR1 reads SNHLY; CDR2 reads FYNNEI. The DNA of the CDR3 is TGTGCCAGAAGGAATTTCCGGGACAGGGGGGCAGATACGCAGTATTTT. Protein sequence: CARRNFRDRGADTQYF.

The chain combines TRBV10-2 with TRBJ1-2, with D perhaps TRBD1 (6 bases). In germline, CDR1 is WSHSY, CDR2 SAAADI. V was shortened by 2 bases and J by 7 bases, with 14 bases between the two germline ends. The CDR3 is made up of 14 amino acids. CDR3 residues: CASSEIDRLGGYTF. CDR3 nucleotide sequence: TGCGCCAGCAGTGAGATTGACAGGCTTGGTGGCTACACCTTC.

The V and J genes are TRBV28 and TRBJ2-7, with a possible D match to TRBD2 (5 bases). The CDR3 consists of 12 residues. Between the trimmed V and J ends, which lost 3 bases and 7 bases, there was a span of 10 bases. The germline V gene has CDR1 MDHEN and CDR2 SYDVKM. Written as DNA, the CDR3 is TGTGCCAGCAGTTTCAGGACTGCGGAGCAGTACTTC. Amino acid sequence: CASSFRTAEQYF.

This clone was observed a few times. The chain employs TRBV25-1 and TRBJ2-1; D is perhaps TRBD2 (6 bases). Deletions cut 6 bases from V and 13 bases from J, with 22 bases between. CDR1 and CDR2 from the germline V gene are MGHDK and SYGVNS. The CDR3 has 14 residues. The CDR3: CASSALTSSPRQFF. The CDR3 DNA is TGTGCCAGCAGCGCCTTAACTAGCTCCCCCCGCCAGTTCTTC.